What follows is one T cell receptor beta chain and its context. Its specificity is not known. The entry originates in a study of neoadjuvant anti-PD-1 for oral cavity cancer. Study-wide findings and caveats: PBMC Gini-index clonality exceeded responders' in non-responders post-nivolumab.

V was pared by 0 bases and J by 7 bases, with 16 bases between. This CDR3 has 16 residues. Generated by immunoSEQ multiplex PCR, the TCRdb table keeps only in-frame clones and is missing some. The data show 80,000 to 95,000 clones, approximately 80% seen once. This clonotype was sampled from a person aged 35-79 years with oral cavity squamous cell carcinoma. The sample consisted of PBMCs, taken before nivolumab (anti-PD-1) treatment. The V gene is TRBV6-7, the J gene TRBJ1-5; no reliable D call. TRBV6-7 is an open reading frame, and its role is uncertain. The CDR3 sequence is CASSYSTILGYQPQHF. Here the CDR3 DNA reads TGTGCCAGCAGTTACTCGACGATCTTGGGGTACCAGCCCCAGCATTTT.